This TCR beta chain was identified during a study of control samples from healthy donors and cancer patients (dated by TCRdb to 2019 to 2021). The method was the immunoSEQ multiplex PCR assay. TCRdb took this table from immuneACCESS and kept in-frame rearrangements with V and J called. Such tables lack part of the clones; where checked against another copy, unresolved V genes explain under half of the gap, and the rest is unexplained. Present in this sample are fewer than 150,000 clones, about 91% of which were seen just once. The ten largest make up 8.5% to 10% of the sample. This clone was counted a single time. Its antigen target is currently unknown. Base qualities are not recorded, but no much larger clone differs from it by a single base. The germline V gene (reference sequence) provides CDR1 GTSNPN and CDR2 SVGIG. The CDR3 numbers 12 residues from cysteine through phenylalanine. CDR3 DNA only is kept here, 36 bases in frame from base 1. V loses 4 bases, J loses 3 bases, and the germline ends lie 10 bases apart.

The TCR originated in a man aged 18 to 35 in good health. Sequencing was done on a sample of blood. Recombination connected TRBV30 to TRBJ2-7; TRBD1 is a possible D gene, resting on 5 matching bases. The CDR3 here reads CAWNLDSYEQYF. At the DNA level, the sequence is TGTGCCTGGAACCTTGACAGCTACGAGCAGTACTTC. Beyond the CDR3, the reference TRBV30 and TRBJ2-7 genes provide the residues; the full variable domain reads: SQTIHQWPATLVQPVGSPLSLECTVEGTSNPNLYWYRQAAGRGLQLLFYSVGIGQISSEVPQNLSASRPQDRQFILSSKKLLLSDSGFYLCAWNLDSYEQYFGPGTRLTVT.